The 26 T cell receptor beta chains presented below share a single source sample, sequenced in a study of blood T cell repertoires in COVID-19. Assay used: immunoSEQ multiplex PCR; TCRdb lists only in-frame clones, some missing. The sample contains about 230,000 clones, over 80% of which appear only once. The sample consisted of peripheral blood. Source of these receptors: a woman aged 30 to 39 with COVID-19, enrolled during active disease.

This CDR3 reads CASSLGDRYEQYF. In nucleotides, the CDR3 is TGTGCCAGCAGTTTAGGGGACAGATACGAGCAGTACTTC. The J gene is TRBJ2-7, the V gene TRBV12-3 or TRBV12-4, with TRBD1 identical over 7 bases. Trimming cost V 1 base and J 4 bases; bases outside gene matches: 1. The CDR3 is 13 amino acids.

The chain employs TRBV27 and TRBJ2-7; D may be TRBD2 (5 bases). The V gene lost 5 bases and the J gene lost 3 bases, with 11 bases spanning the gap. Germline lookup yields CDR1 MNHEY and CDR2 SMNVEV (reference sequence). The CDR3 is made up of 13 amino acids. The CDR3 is CASSPSLFYEQYF. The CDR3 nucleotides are TGTGCCAGCAGTCCTAGCCTTTTCTACGAGCAGTACTTC.

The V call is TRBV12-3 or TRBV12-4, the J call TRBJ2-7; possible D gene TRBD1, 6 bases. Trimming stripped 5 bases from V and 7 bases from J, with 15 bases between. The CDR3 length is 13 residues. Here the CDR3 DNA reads TGTGCCAGCAGTCAAGGGGGTAAAGCTGAGCAGTACTTC. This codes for CASSQGGKAEQYF.

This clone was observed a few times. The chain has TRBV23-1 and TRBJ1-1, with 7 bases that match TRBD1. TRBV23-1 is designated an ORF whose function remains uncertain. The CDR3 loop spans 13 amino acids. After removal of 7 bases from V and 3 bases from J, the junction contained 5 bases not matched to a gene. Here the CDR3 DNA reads TGCGCCAGCACCCGGGACAGAGACACTGAAGCTTTCTTT. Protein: CASTRDRDTEAFF.

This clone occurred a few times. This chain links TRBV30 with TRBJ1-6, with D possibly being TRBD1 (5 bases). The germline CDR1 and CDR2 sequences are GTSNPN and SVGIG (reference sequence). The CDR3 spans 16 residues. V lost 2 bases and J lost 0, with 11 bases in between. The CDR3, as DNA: TGTGCCTGGAGTCCCGGGGGTAGCTCCTATAATTCACCCCTCCACTTT. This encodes CAWSPGGSSYNSPLHF.

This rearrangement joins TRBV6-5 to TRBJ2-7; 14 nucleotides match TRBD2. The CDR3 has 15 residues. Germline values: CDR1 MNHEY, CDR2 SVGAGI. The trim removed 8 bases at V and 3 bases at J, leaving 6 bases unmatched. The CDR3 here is CASVGGTSGGYEQYF. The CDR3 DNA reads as TGTGCCAGCGTAGGAGGGACTAGCGGGGGCTACGAGCAGTACTTC.

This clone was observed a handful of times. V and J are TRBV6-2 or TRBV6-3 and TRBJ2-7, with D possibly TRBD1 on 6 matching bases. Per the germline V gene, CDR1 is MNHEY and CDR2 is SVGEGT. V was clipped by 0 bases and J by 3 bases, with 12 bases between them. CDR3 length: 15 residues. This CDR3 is CASSYSMTGFYEQYF. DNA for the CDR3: TGTGCCAGCAGTTACTCCATGACAGGCTTCTACGAGCAGTACTTC.

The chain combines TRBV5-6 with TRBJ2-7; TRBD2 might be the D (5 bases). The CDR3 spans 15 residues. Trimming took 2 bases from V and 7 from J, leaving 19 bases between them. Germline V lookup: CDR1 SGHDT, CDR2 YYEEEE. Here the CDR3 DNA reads TGTGCCAGCAGCTTTAAAATGGAGGAGTCTCCTGAGCAGTACTTC. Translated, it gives CASSFKMEESPEQYF. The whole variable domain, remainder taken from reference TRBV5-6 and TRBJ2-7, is DAGVTQSPTHLIKTRGQQVTLRCSPKSGHDTVSWYQQALGQGPQFIFQYYEEEERQRGNFPDRFSGHQFPNYSSELNVNALLLGDSALYLCASSFKMEESPEQYFGPGTRLTVT.

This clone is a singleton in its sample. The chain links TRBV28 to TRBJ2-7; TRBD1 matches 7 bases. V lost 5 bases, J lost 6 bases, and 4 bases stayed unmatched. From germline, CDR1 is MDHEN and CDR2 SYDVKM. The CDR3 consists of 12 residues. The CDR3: CASSTGVFEQYF. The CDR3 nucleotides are TGTGCCAGCAGTACAGGGGTTTTCGAGCAGTACTTC. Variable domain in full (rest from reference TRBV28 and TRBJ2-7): DVKVTQSSRYLVKRTGEKVFLECVQDMDHENMFWYRQDPGLGLRLIYFSYDVKMKEKGDIPEGYSVSREKKERFSLILESASTNQTSMYLCASSTGVFEQYFGPGTRLTVT.

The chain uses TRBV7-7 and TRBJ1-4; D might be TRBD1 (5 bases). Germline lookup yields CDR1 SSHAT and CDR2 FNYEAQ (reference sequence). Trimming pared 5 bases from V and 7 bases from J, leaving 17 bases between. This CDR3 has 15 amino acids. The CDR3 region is CASSVGHGGGEKLFF. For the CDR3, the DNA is TGTGCCAGCAGCGTCGGACATGGCGGCGGTGAAAAACTGTTTTTT.

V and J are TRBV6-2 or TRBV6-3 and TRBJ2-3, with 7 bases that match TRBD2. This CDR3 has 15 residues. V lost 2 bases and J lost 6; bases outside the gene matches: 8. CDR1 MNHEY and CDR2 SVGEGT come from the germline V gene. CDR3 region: CASSYDGGRPDTQYF. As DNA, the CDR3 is TGTGCCAGCAGTTACGATGGCGGGAGACCCGATACGCAGTATTTT.

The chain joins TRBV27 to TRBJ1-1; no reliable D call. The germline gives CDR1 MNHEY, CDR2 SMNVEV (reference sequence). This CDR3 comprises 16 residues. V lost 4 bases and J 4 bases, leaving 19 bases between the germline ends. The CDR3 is CASSSSQMRRSTEAFF. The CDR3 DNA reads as TGTGCCAGCAGTTCATCCCAGATGAGGAGATCCACTGAAGCTTTCTTT.

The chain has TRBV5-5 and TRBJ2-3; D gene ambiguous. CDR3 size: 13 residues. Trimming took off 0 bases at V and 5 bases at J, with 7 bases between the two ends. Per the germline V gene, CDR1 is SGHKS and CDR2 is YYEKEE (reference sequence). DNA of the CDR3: TGTGCCAGCAGCTTGGTTCTCGTAGATACGCAGTATTTT. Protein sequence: CASSLVLVDTQYF.

The CDR3 spells CASSGRLADYEQYF. CDR3 DNA: TGCGCCAGCAGTGGGAGACTAGCGGACTACGAGCAGTACTTC. The chain has TRBV10-2 and TRBJ2-7; 9 nucleotides match TRBD2. The CDR3 has 14 residues. CDR1 and CDR2 (germline): WSHSY, SAAADI. With 4 bases clipped from V and 3 bases from J, the junction kept 4 bases outside the gene matches.

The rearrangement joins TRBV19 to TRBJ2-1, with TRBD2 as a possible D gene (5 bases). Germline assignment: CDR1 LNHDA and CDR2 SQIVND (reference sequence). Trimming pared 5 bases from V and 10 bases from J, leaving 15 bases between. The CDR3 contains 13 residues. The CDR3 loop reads CASSVNTGMEQFF. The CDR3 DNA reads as TGTGCCAGTAGTGTCAACACGGGGATGGAGCAGTTCTTC.

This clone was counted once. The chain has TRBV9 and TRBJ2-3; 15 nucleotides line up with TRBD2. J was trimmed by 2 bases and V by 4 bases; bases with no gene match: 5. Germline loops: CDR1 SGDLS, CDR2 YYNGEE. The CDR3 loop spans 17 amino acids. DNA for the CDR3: TGTGCCAGCAGCTTAGGACTAGCGGGGGGGATCACAGATACGCAGTATTTT. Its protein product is CASSLGLAGGITDTQYF. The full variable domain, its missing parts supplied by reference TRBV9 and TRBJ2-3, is DSGVTQTPKHLITATGQRVTLRCSPRSGDLSVYWYQQSLDQGLQFLIQYYNGEERAKGNILERFSAQQFPDLHSELNLSSLELGDSALYFCASSLGLAGGITDTQYFGPGTRLTVL.

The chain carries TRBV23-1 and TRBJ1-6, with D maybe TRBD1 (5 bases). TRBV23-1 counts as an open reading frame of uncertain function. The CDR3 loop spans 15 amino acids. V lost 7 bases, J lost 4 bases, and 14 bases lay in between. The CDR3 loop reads CASIRQPEYNSPLHF. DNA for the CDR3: TGCGCCAGCATAAGACAGCCCGAGTATAATTCACCCCTCCACTTT.

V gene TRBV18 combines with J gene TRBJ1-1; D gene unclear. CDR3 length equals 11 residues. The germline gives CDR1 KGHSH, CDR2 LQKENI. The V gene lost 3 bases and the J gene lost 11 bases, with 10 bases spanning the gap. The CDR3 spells CASSPGEKAFF. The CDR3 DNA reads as TGTGCCAGCTCACCCGGGGAAAAGGCTTTCTTT.

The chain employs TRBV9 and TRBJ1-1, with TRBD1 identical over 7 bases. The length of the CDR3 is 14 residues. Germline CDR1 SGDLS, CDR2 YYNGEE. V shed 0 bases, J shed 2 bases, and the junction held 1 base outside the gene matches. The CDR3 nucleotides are TGTGCCAGCAGCGTAGGACAGGGAAACACTGAAGCTTTCTTT. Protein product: CASSVGQGNTEAFF.

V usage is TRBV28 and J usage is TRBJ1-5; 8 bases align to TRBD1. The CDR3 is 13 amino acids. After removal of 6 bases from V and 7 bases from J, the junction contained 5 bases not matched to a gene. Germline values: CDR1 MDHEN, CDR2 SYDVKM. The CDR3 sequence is CASSDRGRQPQHF. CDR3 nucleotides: TGTGCCAGCAGCGACAGGGGACGACAGCCCCAGCATTTT.

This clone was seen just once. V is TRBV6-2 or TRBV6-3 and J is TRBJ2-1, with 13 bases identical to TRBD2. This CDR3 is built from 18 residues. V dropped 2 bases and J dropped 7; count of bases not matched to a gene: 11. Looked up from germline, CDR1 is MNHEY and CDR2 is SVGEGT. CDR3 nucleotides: TGTGCCAGCAGTTACCTCGGACTAGCGGGAGCTTTGGGGAATGAGCAGTTCTTC. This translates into CASSYLGLAGALGNEQFF.

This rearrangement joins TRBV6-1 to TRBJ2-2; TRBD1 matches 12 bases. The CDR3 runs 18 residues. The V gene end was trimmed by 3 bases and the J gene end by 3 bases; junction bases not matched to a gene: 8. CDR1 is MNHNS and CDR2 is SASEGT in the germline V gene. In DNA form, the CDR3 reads TGTGCCAGCAGTGACCGGGACAGGGGGCTGAGGGACACCGGGGAGCTGTTTTTT. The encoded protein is CASSDRDRGLRDTGELFF.

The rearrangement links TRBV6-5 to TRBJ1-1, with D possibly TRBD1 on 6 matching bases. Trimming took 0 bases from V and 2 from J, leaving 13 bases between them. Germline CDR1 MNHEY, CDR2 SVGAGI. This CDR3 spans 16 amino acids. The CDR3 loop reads CASSYSWQGINTEAFF. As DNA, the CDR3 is TGTGCCAGCAGTTACTCTTGGCAGGGGATTAACACTGAAGCTTTCTTT.

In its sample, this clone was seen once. The CDR3 region is CASSLTTGSGNTIYF. In DNA form, the CDR3 reads TGTGCCAGCAGCTTGACGACGGGCTCTGGAAACACCATATATTTT. The V call is TRBV5-4, the J call TRBJ1-3; D unclear. Per germline, CDR1 SGHNT and CDR2 YYREEE (reference sequence). The CDR3 has 15 residues. Trimming shortened V by 1 base and J by 0 bases, and 8 bases separated the two germline ends. The complete variable domain, with remaining parts taken from reference TRBV5-4 and TRBJ1-3, reads ETGVTQSPTHLIKTRGQQVTLRCSSQSGHNTVSWYQQALGQGPQFIFQYYREEENGRGNFPPRFSGLQFPNYSSELNVNALELDDSALYLCASSLTTGSGNTIYFGEGSWLTVV.

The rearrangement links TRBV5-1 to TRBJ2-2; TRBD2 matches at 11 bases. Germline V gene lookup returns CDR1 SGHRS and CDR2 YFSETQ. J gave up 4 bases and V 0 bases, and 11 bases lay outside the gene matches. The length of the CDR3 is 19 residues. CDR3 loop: CASSLGFLAGGGFTGELFF. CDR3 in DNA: TGCGCCAGCAGCTTGGGCTTTCTAGCGGGAGGCGGTTTCACCGGGGAGCTGTTTTTT.

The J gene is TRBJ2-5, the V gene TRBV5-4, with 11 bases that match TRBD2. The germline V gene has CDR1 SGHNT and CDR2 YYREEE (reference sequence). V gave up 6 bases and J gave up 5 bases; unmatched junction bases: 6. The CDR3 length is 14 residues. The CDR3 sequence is CASNPSGGRETQYF. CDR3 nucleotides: TGTGCCAGCAACCCTAGCGGGGGGAGGGAGACCCAGTACTTC.